The clone carrying this TCR beta chain came up once. Because the CDR3's place on the DNA is in doubt, the DNA is left out and the CDR3 is given as listed by TCRdb. The record originates from a study of blood T cell repertoires in COVID-19. Germline CDR1 reads MNHNY; CDR2 reads SVGAGI (reference sequence). Both ends counted, the CDR3 spans 14 residues. The repertoire was sequenced with immunoSEQ multiplex PCR; TCRdb's copy has only in-frame clones and lacks some. The repertoire holds a few hundred thousand clones, with approximately 86% as singletons. Sequencing input: peripheral blood. This clonotype originated in a woman aged 60-75 years with COVID-19, enrolled during active disease. The chain joins TRBV6-6 to TRBJ1-4. CDR3 protein: CASSTSGGNEKLFF.